The rows below give T cell receptor beta chains drawn from one sample of a study of CD8+CD57+ T cells in acquired aplastic anemia. TCRdb passed the reads through MiXCR, listing each CDR3 protein once. This repertoire shows around 130,000 distinct CDR3 sequences, 50% to 70% found once; its top ten account for around 29%. Sequenced material: sorted CD4+, CD8+, or CD8+CD57+ T cells (not recorded which) from PBMCs. These receptors were obtained from a human donor with aplastic anemia. Each CDR3 is given with its conserved first and last residue. Fields, in order: J gene, V gene, CDR3 protein.

J gene: TRBJ1-2; V gene: TRBV10-2; CDR3 protein: CASSGEQRAGGYTF
J gene: TRBJ1-1; V gene: TRBV11-2; CDR3 protein: CASSLGQFRTEAFF
J gene: TRBJ2-2; V gene: TRBV2; CDR3 protein: CASTLTSGNTGELFF
J gene: TRBJ2-1; V gene: TRBV11-1; CDR3 protein: CASSLGQGASYNEQFF
J gene: TRBJ2-1; V gene: TRBV2; CDR3 protein: CASNRQGDRGEQFF
J gene: TRBJ2-5; V gene: TRBV24-1; CDR3 protein: CATSDSGAGGQETQYF
J gene: TRBJ1-1; V gene: TRBV7-9; CDR3 protein: CASSHQGNTEAFF
J gene: TRBJ2-5; V gene: TRBV10-3; CDR3 protein: CAISDRDNQETQYF
J gene: TRBJ2-1; V gene: TRBV7-9; CDR3 protein: CASSPWTSGYNEQFF
J gene: TRBJ2-7; V gene: TRBV29-1; CDR3 protein: CSVSIGSRYEQYF
J gene: TRBJ1-2; V gene: TRBV7-8; CDR3 protein: CASSLGQGSYGYTF
J gene: TRBJ2-7; V gene: TRBV7-9; CDR3 protein: CASSDRDNYEQYF
J gene: TRBJ1-2; V gene: TRBV10-3; CDR3 protein: CAISATDHSNYGYTF
J gene: TRBJ2-6; V gene: TRBV2; CDR3 protein: CTSREGGFGANVLTF
J gene: TRBJ1-1; V gene: TRBV7-9; CDR3 protein: CASSFTDRTEAFF
J gene: TRBJ2-7; V gene: TRBV7-9; CDR3 protein: CASSPSAYEQYF
J gene: TRBJ1-2; V gene: TRBV10-3; CDR3 protein: CAISESDTYGYTF
J gene: TRBJ1-2; V gene: TRBV7-9; CDR3 protein: CASSPSQGTYGYTF
J gene: TRBJ1-5; V gene: TRBV7-7; CDR3 protein: CASSLAVNQPQHF
J gene: TRBJ1-4; V gene: TRBV2; CDR3 protein: CASRADFRPEKLFF
J gene: TRBJ2-1; V gene: TRBV19; CDR3 protein: CASSIAGTEQFF
J gene: TRBJ2-7; V gene: TRBV7-3; CDR3 protein: CASNRDSTYEQYF
J gene: TRBJ2-3; V gene: TRBV11-2; CDR3 protein: CASSSTTRQGTDTQYF
J gene: TRBJ1-6; V gene: TRBV13; CDR3 protein: CASSRLGGGDSPLHF
J gene: TRBJ1-1; V gene: TRBV27; CDR3 protein: CASRWAGPNTEAFF
J gene: TRBJ1-1; V gene: TRBV29-1; CDR3 protein: CSVVSPADEAFF
J gene: TRBJ2-7; V gene: TRBV2; CDR3 protein: CASSDPIKILSYEQYF
J gene: TRBJ2-3; V gene: TRBV20-1; CDR3 protein: CSWGGAGTDTQYF
J gene: TRBJ2-7; V gene: TRBV2; CDR3 protein: CASIDGFSADYEQYF
J gene: TRBJ2-5; V gene: TRBV19; CDR3 protein: CASRRGQGEAQYF
J gene: TRBJ1-6; V gene: TRBV29-1; CDR3 protein: CSVGGGFNSPLHF
J gene: TRBJ1-2; V gene: TRBV20-1; CDR3 protein: CSARGAGSGGYTF
J gene: TRBJ2-1; V gene: TRBV5-4; CDR3 protein: CASSQSSYNEQFF
J gene: TRBJ2-1; V gene: TRBV28; CDR3 protein: CASSSRKSGTWPNEQFF
J gene: TRBJ1-4; V gene: TRBV24-1; CDR3 protein: CATSDPPTGSDEKLFF
J gene: TRBJ2-7; V gene: TRBV19; CDR3 protein: CASRKDEAYEQYF
J gene: TRBJ1-1; V gene: TRBV6-1; CDR3 protein: CASSEGQSAFF
J gene: TRBJ2-7; V gene: TRBV13; CDR3 protein: CASSLSGASYEQYF
J gene: TRBJ1-4; V gene: TRBV11-1; CDR3 protein: CASSPRQGADLEKLFF
J gene: TRBJ2-5; V gene: TRBV19; CDR3 protein: CASSILGVLTGPQETQYF